This TCR beta chain originates from a study of blood T cell repertoires in COVID-19. Whole-study context: The United States, Italy and Spain supplied acute and convalescent COVID-19 samples.

Only in-frame clones appear in the TCRdb table, and some are missing; sequencing was by immunoSEQ multiplex PCR. Of a few hundred thousand clones detected, 70% to 90% appear once; the ten largest clones hold around 12%. The source is a woman in her fifties or sixties with acute or convalescent COVID-19. Sequenced: peripheral blood.

The CDR3 region has the DNA TGTGCCAGCAGCTTAGCCGGGAACACCGGGGAGCTGTTTTTT. Its translation is CASSLAGNTGELFF. The rearrangement uses TRBV7-6 and TRBJ2-2, with D unclear. V shed 0 bases and J shed 1 base, with 3 bases lying between them. The CDR3 has 14 residues. Germline CDR1 SGHVS, CDR2 FNYEAQ.